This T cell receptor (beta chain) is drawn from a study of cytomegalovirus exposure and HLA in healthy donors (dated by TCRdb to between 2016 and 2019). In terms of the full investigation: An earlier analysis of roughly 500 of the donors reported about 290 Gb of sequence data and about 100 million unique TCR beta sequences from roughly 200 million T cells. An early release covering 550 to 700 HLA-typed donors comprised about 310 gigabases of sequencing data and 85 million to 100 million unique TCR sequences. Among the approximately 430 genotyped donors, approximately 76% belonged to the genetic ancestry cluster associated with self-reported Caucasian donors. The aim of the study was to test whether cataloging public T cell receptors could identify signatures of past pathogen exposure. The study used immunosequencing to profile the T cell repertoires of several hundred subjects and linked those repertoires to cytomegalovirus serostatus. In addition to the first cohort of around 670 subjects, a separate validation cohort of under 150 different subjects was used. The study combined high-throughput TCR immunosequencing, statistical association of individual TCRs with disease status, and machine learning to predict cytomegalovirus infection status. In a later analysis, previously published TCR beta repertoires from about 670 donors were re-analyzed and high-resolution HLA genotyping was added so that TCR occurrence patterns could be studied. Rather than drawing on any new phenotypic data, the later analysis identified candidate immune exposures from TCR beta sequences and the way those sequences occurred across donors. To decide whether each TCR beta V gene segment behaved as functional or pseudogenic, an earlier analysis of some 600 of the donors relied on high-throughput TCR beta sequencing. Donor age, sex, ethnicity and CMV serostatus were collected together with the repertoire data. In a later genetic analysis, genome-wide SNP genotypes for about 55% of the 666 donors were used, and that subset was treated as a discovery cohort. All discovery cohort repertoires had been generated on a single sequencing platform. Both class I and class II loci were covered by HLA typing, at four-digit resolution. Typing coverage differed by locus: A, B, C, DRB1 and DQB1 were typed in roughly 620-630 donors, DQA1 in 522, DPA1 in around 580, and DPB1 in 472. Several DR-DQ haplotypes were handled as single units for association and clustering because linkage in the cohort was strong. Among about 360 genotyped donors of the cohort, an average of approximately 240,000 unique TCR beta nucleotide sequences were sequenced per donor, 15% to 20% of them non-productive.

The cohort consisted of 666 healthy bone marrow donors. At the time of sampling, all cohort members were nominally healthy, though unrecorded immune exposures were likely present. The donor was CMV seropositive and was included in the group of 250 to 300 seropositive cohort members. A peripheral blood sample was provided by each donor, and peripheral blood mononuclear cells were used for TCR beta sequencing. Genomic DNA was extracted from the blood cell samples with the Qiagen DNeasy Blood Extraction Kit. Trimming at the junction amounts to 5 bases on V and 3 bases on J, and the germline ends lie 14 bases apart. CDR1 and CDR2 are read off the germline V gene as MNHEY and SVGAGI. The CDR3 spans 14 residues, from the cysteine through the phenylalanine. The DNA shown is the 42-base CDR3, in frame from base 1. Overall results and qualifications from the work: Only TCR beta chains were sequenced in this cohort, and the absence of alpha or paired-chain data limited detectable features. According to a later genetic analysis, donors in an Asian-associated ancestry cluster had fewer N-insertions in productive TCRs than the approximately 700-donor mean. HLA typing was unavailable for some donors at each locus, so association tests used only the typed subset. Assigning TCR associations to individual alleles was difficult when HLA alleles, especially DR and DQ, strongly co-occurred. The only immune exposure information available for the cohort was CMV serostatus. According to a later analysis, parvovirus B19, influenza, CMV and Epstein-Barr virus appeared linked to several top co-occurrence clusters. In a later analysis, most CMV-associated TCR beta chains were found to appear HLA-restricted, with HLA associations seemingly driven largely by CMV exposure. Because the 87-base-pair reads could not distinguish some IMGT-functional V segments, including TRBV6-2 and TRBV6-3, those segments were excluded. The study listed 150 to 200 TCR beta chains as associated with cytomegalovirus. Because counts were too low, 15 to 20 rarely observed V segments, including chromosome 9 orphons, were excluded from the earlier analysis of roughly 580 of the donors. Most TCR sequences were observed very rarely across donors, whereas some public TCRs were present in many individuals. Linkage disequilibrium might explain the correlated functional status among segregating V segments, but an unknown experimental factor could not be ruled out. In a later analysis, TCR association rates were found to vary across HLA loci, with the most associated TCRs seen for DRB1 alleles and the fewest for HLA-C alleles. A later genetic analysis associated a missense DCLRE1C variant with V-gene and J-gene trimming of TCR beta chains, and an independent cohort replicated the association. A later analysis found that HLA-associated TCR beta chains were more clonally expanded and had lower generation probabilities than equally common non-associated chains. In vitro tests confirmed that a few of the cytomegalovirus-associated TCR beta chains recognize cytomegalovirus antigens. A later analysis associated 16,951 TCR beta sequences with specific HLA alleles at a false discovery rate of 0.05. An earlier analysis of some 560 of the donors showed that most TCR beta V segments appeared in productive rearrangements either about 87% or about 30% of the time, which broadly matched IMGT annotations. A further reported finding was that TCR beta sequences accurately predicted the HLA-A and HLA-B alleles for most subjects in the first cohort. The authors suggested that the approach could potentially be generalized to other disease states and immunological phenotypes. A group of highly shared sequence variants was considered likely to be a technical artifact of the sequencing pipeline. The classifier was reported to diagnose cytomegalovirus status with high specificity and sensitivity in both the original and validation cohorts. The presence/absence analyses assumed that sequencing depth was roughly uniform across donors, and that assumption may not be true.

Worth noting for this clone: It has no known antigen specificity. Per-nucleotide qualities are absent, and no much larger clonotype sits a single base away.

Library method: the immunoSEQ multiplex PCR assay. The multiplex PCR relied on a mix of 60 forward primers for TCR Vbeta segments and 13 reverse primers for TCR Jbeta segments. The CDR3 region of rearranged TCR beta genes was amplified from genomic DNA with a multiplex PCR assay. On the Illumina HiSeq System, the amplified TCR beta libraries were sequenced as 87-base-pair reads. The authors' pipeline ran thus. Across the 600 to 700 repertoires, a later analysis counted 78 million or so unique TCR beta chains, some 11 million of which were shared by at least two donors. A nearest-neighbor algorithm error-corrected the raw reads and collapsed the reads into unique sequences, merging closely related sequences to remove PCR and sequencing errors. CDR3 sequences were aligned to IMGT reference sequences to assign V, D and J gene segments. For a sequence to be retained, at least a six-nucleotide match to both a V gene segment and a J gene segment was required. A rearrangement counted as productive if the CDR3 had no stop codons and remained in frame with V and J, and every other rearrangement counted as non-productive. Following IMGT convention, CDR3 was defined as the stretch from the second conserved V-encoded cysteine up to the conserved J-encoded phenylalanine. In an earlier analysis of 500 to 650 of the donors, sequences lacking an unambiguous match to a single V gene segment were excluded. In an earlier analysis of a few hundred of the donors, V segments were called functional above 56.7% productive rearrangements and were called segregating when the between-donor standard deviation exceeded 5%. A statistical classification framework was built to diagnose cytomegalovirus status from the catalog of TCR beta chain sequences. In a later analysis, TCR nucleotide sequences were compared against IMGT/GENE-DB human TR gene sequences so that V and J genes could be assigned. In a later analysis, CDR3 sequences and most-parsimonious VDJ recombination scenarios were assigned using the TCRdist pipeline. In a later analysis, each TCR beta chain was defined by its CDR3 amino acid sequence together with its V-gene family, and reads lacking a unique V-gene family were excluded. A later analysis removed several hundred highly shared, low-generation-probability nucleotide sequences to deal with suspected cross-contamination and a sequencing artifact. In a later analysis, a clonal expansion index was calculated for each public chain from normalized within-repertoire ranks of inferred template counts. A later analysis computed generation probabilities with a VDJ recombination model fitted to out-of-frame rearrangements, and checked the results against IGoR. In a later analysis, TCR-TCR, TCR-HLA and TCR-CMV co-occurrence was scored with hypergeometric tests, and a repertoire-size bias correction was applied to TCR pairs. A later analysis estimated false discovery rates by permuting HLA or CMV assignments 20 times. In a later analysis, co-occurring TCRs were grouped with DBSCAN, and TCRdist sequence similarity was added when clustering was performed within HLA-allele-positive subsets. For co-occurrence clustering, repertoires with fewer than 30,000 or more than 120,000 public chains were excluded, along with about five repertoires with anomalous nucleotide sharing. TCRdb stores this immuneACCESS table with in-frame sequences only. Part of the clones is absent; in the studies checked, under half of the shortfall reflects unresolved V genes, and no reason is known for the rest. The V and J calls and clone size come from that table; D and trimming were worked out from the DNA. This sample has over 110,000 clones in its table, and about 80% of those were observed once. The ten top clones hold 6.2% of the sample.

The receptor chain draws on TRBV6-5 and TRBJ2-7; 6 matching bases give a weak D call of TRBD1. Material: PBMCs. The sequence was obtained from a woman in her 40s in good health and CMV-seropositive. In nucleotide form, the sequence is TGTGCCAGCAGTAAGACAGGAGCCCTCTACGAGCAGTACTTC. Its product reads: CASSKTGALYEQYF.